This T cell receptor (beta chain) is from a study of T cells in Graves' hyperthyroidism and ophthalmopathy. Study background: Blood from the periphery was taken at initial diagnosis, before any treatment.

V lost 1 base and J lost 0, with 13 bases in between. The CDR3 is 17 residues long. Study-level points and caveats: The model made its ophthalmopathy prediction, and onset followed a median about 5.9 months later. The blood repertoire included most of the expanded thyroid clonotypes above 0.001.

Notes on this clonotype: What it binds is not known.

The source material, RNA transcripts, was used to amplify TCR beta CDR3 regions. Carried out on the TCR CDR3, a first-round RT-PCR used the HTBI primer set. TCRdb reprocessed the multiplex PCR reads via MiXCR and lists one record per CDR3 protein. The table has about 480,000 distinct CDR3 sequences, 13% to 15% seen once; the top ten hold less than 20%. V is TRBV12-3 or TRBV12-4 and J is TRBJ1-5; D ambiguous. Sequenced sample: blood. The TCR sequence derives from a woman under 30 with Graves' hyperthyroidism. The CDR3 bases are TGTGCCAGCAGTTTAGAGGTTGCGGCAAATAGCAATCAGCCCCAGCATTTT. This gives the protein CASSLEVAANSNQPQHF.